This entry features one T cell receptor (beta chain) sequence. In germline, CDR1 is LNHDA, CDR2 SQIVND (reference sequence). CDR3 size: 13 residues. Germline trimming cut 6 bases from V and 6 bases from J; bases unmatched to any gene: 6. This specimen belongs to a study of radiotherapy plus CTLA-4 blockade in lung cancer. Sequencing used immunoSEQ multiplex PCR; TCRdb keeps in-frame clones, though not all of them. The repertoire has 51,000 or so clones, approximately 76% of them found once; the top ten carry roughly 10%. The sequencing used peripheral blood, collected from a patient treated with radiotherapy plus ipilimumab. This chain connects TRBV19 to TRBJ1-1; 8 bases map to TRBD1. The TCR sequence derives from a human donor with non-small cell lung cancer who had stable disease on radiotherapy plus ipilimumab. This CDR3 is CASRQGGVAEAFF. The CDR3 DNA reads TGTGCCAGTAGACAGGGGGGGGTCGCTGAAGCTTTCTTT.